This passage covers 7 T cell receptor beta chains from one sample sequenced in a study of OX40 agonist ivuxolimab in advanced cancers. The protocol used for the library was the immunoSEQ multiplex PCR assay. In TCRdb, the immuneACCESS table is reduced to in-frame sequences with V and J assigned. These tables do not hold every clone; where another copy was compared, an unresolved V gene accounts for under half, and the others remain unexplained. This sample is represented by around 60,000 clones; roughly 90% of them were singletons. Of the sample, roughly 17% falls within the top ten clones. The starting material was CD4+ or CD8+ T cells sorted from blood, obtained in a trial of the OX40 agonist ivuxolimab. These TCRs come from an adult with an advanced solid tumor such as melanoma, head and neck, liver or kidney cancer.

The chain links TRBV19 to TRBJ2-3; 8 bases align to TRBD1. Germline V lookup: CDR1 LNHDA, CDR2 SQIVND (reference sequence). CDR3 size: 14 residues. V was pared by 4 bases and J by 6 bases, with 6 bases of the junction left unmatched. The CDR3 region is CASSNRDRLDTQYF. CDR3 DNA sequence: TGTGCCAGTAGTAACCGGGACAGGTTGGATACGCAGTATTTT.

This sequence joins TRBV6-5 and TRBJ1-2, with D possibly TRBD1 on 5 matching bases. The V gene's germline CDR1 is MNHEY and CDR2 SVGAGI. Trimming took off 11 bases at V and 5 bases at J, with 9 bases between the two ends. The CDR3 contains 10 residues. The CDR3 nucleotides read TGTGCCTCTACAGGATATGGCTACACCTTC. Its protein is CASTGYGYTF.

J is TRBJ2-7 and V is TRBV5-1; D may be TRBD2 (5 bases). Germline V gives CDR1 SGHRS, CDR2 YFSETQ. Between the trimmed V and J ends, which lost 0 bases and 2 bases, there was a span of 12 bases. The CDR3 length is 15 residues. CDR3 in DNA: TGCGCCAGCAGCTTGGCCTGGACGGAGGCCTACGAGCAGTACTTC. Translating it yields CASSLAWTEAYEQYF.

This clone was picked up a small number of times. V is TRBV5-1 and J is TRBJ2-7; perhaps D is TRBD1 or TRBD2 (5 bases each). V dropped 0 bases and J dropped 6 bases, with 7 bases sitting between them. This CDR3 is built from 12 residues. The germline V gene has CDR1 SGHRS and CDR2 YFSETQ. Here the CDR3 reads CASSLVGTEQYF. The DNA of the CDR3 is TGCGCCAGCAGCTTGGTAGGGACCGAGCAGTACTTC.

This chain joins TRBV10-3 and TRBJ2-7, with D possibly TRBD2 on 5 matching bases. The length of the CDR3 is 14 residues. Trimming took off 0 bases at V and 5 bases at J, with 11 bases between the two ends. The germline CDR1 and CDR2 sequences are ENHRY and SYGVKD. The CDR3 DNA sequence: TGTGCCATCAGTGAGTCATCGGGGAGCAACGAGCAGTACTTC. This encodes CAISESSGSNEQYF.

The chain has TRBV5-1 and TRBJ2-5, with 11 bases that match TRBD2. The J call could be wrong; TRBJ2-7 is a better fit for the DNA end. Germline V lookup: CDR1 SGHRS, CDR2 YFSETQ. CDR3 size: 16 residues. The CDR3 is CASSLVLAGGSYEQYF. The CDR3 DNA follows: TGCGCCAGCAGCTTGGTCCTAGCGGGAGGTTCGTACGAGCAGTACTTC.

The chain has TRBV19 and TRBJ2-3, with D maybe TRBD2 (5 bases). The V end lost 5 bases, the J end lost 7 bases, and 16 bases lay between the germline ends. This CDR3 is 14 amino acids long. Germline CDR1 is LNHDA and CDR2 is SQIVND (reference sequence). The CDR3 DNA is TGTGCCAGTAGTTTACCCGGAGGTATATATACGCAGTATTTT. Encoded protein: CASSLPGGIYTQYF.